What follows is one T cell receptor (beta chain) and its context. This clone occurred a few times. The antigen it binds to is not known. No base qualities exist here, and no much larger clone lies one base off it. This sample was included in a study of blood T cell repertoires in COVID-19 (TCRdb year 2020). Background on the whole study: Samples covering the acute and convalescent phases of COVID-19 were provided by collaborators in the United States, Italy and Spain. The material from the prospective study consisted of cDNA or gDNA derived from T cells, B-cell-depleted T cells, or PBMCs. Deeply sampled blood TCRbeta repertoires from subjects exposed to, actively infected with, or recovered from COVID-19 were included in the dataset. The repertoires were released in a freely available public database meant as a resource for research on the immune response to SARS-CoV-2. Samples were obtained from the ongoing ImmuneRACE study (first 160 participants) and from 1,000 to 1,500 subjects provided by 6 global collaborators. A de-identified subject ID, COVID-19 status, age in years and sex were almost always included in the sample metadata. HLA class I and class II types, where available, came from metadata supplied by the sample provider rather than from assay-based typing.

Trimming takes 3 bases off V and 0 bases off J; junction bases not matched to a gene: 1. The CDR3 measures 14 amino acids from cysteine to phenylalanine. Of the read, only the CDR3 DNA is kept; its 42 bases are in frame from base 1. TCRbeta CDR3 regions were amplified from genomic DNA by means of the immunoSEQ Assay, a bias-controlled multiplex PCR. The original methods were these. Nucleated cell counts per sample were estimated from amplification of reference gene primers within the assay. To quantify the absolute abundance of each unique TCRbeta CDR3 rearrangement, sequence reads were collapsed and filtered. For each sample, productive Simpson clonality was calculated as the square root of Simpson's diversity index over productive rearrangements. TCRdb re-hosts the immuneACCESS table, in-frame sequences only. Its copies lack some clones; in the studies checked, an unresolved V gene accounts for under half of them, and the cause for the rest is not known. That table furnishes V, J and clone size, whereas the DNA furnished D and trimming. This sample lists fewer than 350,000 clones; approximately 91% were detected once. Of the sample, around 1% is held by the ten largest clones.

General study outcomes and caveats: How much clinical and demographic metadata was included differed by source and by participant, and the metadata was provided uncurated.

Participants in the prospective study were aged about 18 to 95 years, lived in 24 United States geographic areas, and enrolled through a virtual design. To assign participants to cohorts, the prospective study relied on clinical history that participants themselves reported in a screening survey and a study questionnaire. Recovered participants in ImmuneRACE Cohort 3 were defined as having two consecutive negative NP/OP PCR tests, clearance from a healthcare professional, or resolution of symptoms. Each participant in the prospective study had whole blood, serum and a nasopharyngeal or oropharyngeal swab collected by mobile phlebotomists. Additional blood draws and questionnaires over a roughly two-month period could optionally be provided by prospective study participants. Prospective study blood samples were shipped either frozen or at room temperature before DNA extraction.

The chain employs TRBV5-3 and TRBJ1-2, and 8 junction bases match TRBD1. TRBV5-3 is an ORF, and what it does is uncertain. What was sequenced was PBMCs or T cells enriched from blood (not recorded which). The TCR originated in a woman aged 25-40 years who had recovered from COVID-19. The CDR3 here reads CARSWDRPNYGYTF. The DNA sequence reads TGTGCCAGAAGCTGGGACAGGCCTAACTATGGCTACACCTTC.